What follows describes a single T cell receptor beta chain. TCRdb's table, derived via immunoSEQ multiplex PCR, lists solely in-frame clones and lacks some. Of tens of thousands of clones in the sample, over 80% were seen once. The sample originates from a study of T cell changes during pregnancy in multiple sclerosis. The CDR3 is 15 residues long. The germline V gene has CDR1 GTSNPN and CDR2 SVGIG (reference sequence). The trim removed 3 bases at V and 5 bases at J, leaving 11 bases unmatched. The chain combines TRBV30 with TRBJ2-7; 9 bases map to TRBD1. Sequencing was performed on peripheral blood, taken after pregnancy. This TCR came from a female donor with multiple sclerosis, enrolled in a pregnancy study. Written as DNA, the CDR3 is TGTGCCTGGAGGCCCTTACAGGGGGCGCTTGACGAGCAGTACTTC. This codes for CAWRPLQGALDEQYF.